What follows are 25 T cell receptor beta chains derived from one specimen sequenced in a study of regulatory T cells in long-lasting Graves disease. Investigators prepared the TCR beta libraries by applying iRepertoire HTBI primers and Arm-PCR of CDR3 regions. TCRdb re-called the multiplex PCR reads through MiXCR, storing one row per CDR3 protein. The sample has some 320,000 distinct CDR3 sequences; approximately 20% are singletons. As for time point: newly diagnosed GD, antithyroid drugs for less than 3 months. Making the TCR library involved RNA that had been extracted from PBMCs. The sample here was peripheral blood mononuclear cells (PBMCs), taken at new diagnosis, from a patient treated with antithyroid drugs. Receptors originate from a female donor with Graves disease.

The chain employs TRBV6-2 or TRBV6-3 and TRBJ1-5; D is uncertain. The CDR3 is made up of 14 amino acids. Trimming took 3 bases from V and 0 from J, leaving 6 bases between them. CDR1 is MNHEY, CDR2 SVGEGT, per germline. CDR3 sequence reads: CASSYSLSNQPQHF. CDR3 DNA: TGTGCCAGCAGTTATTCGCTTAGCAATCAGCCCCAGCATTTT.

The genes are TRBV27 and TRBJ1-5; TRBD1 might be the D (5 bases). The CDR3 consists of 14 residues. Per the germline V gene, CDR1 is MNHEY and CDR2 is SMNVEV (reference sequence). The germline V and J ends were trimmed by 8 bases and 6 bases, with 17 bases remaining between them. CDR3 DNA: TGTGCCAGCGGATTAGTGGGGGGGGGTCAGCCCCAGCATTTT. It codes for CASGLVGGGQPQHF.

The table lists this clonotype with a few counts. The V gene is TRBV30, the J gene TRBJ2-1; D gene ambiguous. This CDR3 is 17 amino acids long. V gave up 3 bases and J gave up 0 bases, with 18 bases separating them. The germline V gene has CDR1 GTSNPN and CDR2 SVGIG (reference sequence). DNA of the CDR3: TGTGCCTGGAGACCGCAGTTTGGCGCGAGCTCCTACAATGAGCAGTTCTTC. Protein sequence: CAWRPQFGASSYNEQFF.

This clonotype was recorded at least ten times. DNA for the CDR3: TGTGCCACCAGTGATCCCACCGGGACCGGACATGAGACCCAGTACTTC. The encoded protein is CATSDPTGTGHETQYF. The rearrangement uses TRBV24-1 and TRBJ2-5, with D perhaps given as TRBD1 or TRBD2 (5 bases each). The CDR3 has 16 amino acids. Trimming removed 3 bases at V and 5 bases at J, with 18 bases between. Germline V gene sequence: CDR1 KGHDR, CDR2 SFDVKD.

Concerning this clonotype itself: A much more abundant neighbour one base away suggests this may be a read error. The rearrangement joins TRBV5-1 to TRBJ2-3; 10 nucleotides line up with TRBD1. The CDR3 is made up of 14 amino acids. The germline V gene encodes CDR1 SGHRS and CDR2 YFSETQ. CDR3: CASSFEDRGDTQCF. The CDR3 DNA sequence: TGCGCCAGCAGCTTTGAGGACAGGGGGGATACGCAGTGTTTT. Full variable domain (rest looked up from reference TRBV5-1 and TRBJ2-3): KAGVTQTPRYLIKTRGQQVTLSCSPISGHRSVSWYQQTPGQGLQFLFEYFSETQRNKGNFPGRFSGRQFSNSRSEMNVSTLELGDSALYLCASSFEDRGDTQCFGPGTRLTVL.

This clonotype has ten or more counts. The chain employs TRBV11-2 and TRBJ1-2; D not resolved. Germline V CDR1 and CDR2: SGHAT, FQNNGV. The CDR3 is 13 residues long. Deletions cut 2 bases from V and 4 bases from J, with 8 bases between. CDR3 sequence: CASSLSSIYGYTF. CDR3 sequence (DNA): TGTGCCAGCAGCTTATCCAGCATCTATGGCTACACCTTC.

Here the CDR3 DNA reads TGTGCCAGCAGTGGACAGGGAAGGCTAAGGGCGGAGACCCAGTACTTC. Translation: CASSGQGRLRAETQYF. The chain joins TRBV2 to TRBJ2-5; 7 bases agree with TRBD1. The V segment lost 4 bases and the J segment 5 bases; nucleotides outside the gene matches: 13. Germline CDR1 reads SNHLY; CDR2 reads FYNNEI. CDR3 length: 16 residues.

This clonotype has only a few counts. This rearrangement joins TRBV4-1 to TRBJ2-7; 9 bases match TRBD2. V lost 3 bases, J lost 3 bases, and 9 bases stayed unmatched. The length of the CDR3 is 16 residues. Germline V gene sequence: CDR1 MGHRA, CDR2 YSYEKL. CDR3 sequence reads: CASSHGLATRVYEQYF. DNA for the CDR3: TGCGCCAGCAGCCATGGACTAGCGACTAGGGTCTACGAGCAGTACTTC.

In its sample, this clonotype was seen once. A far larger clone is one base from this, pointing to a likely read error. The chain carries TRBV27 and TRBJ1-2; 10 nucleotides match TRBD1. CDR3 length equals 16 residues. Germline V gene sequence: CDR1 MNHEY, CDR2 SMNVEV (reference sequence). The V segment lost 8 bases and the J segment 0 bases; nucleotides outside the gene matches: 9. The CDR3 protein is CASCTRQGAPNYGYTF. In DNA form, the CDR3 reads TGTGCCAGCTGTACAAGACAGGGGGCGCCTAACTATGGCTACACCTTC.

The chain has TRBV30 and TRBJ2-7, with TRBD1 as a possible D gene (7 bases). This CDR3 has 13 residues. The V end lost 3 bases, the J end lost 6 bases, and 15 bases lay between the germline ends. Germline values: CDR1 GTSNPN, CDR2 SVGIG (reference sequence). CDR3 in amino acids: CAWRRRGPAEQYF. The CDR3 bases are TGTGCCTGGAGGAGGAGGGGGCCGGCCGAGCAGTACTTC.

This clonotype was picked up many times. This chain connects TRBV29-1 to TRBJ1-2, with D unresolved. The CDR3 loop spans 11 amino acids. Per germline, CDR1 SQVTM and CDR2 ANQGSEA. Trimming removed 4 bases from V and 9 bases from J, with 12 bases in between. CDR3 sequence reads: CSVGARDRYTF. The CDR3 nucleotides are TGCAGCGTTGGAGCTCGGGATCGCTACACCTTC.

There are a few counts of this clonotype. This may be a read error: a much more frequent sequence differs by one nucleotide. The CDR3 carries no conserved terminal phenylalanine or tryptophan, so it likely arises from a read error. The chain has TRBV2 and TRBJ2-1; no definite D call. Germline loops: CDR1 SNHLY, CDR2 FYNNEI. V lost 8 bases and J lost 1, with 9 bases in between. The CDR3 extends over 13 amino acids. Written as DNA, the CDR3 is TGTGCCAGCGGGTCGGAGTCCTACAATGAGCAGTTCCTC. As protein: CASGSESYNEQFL.

A remark on this clonotype: It is likely a read error: a sequence one base away is far more abundant. This CDR3 is CASRARAGAGTYEQYF. Written as DNA, the CDR3 is TGTGCCAGCAGGGCCAGAGCGGGAGCTGGAACCTACGAGCAGTACTTC. The chain carries TRBV11-2 and TRBJ2-7; TRBD2 matches at 8 bases. Germline values: CDR1 SGHAT, CDR2 FQNNGV. Germline trimming cut 6 bases from V and 2 bases from J; bases unmatched to any gene: 12. The CDR3 runs 16 residues.

This chain joins TRBV5-1 and TRBJ2-7; D is unclear. V dropped 4 bases and J dropped 3 bases, with 14 bases sitting between them. CDR1 is SGHRS and CDR2 is YFSETQ in the germline V gene. This CDR3 comprises 14 residues. The CDR3 is CASSRNTEIYEQYF. The CDR3, as DNA: TGCGCCAGCAGCCGGAATACAGAGATCTACGAGCAGTACTTC. Drawing the rest from reference TRBV5-1 and TRBJ2-7, the complete variable domain is KAGVTQTPRYLIKTRGQQVTLSCSPISGHRSVSWYQQTPGQGLQFLFEYFSETQRNKGNFPGRFSGRQFSNSRSEMNVSTLELGDSALYLCASSRNTEIYEQYFGPGTRLTVT.

This clonotype was seen ten or more times. Written as DNA, the CDR3 is TGTGCCAGCAGTTTCTCTGAGGGTGGAAACACCATATATTTT. Translated: CASSFSEGGNTIYF. This chain connects TRBV28 to TRBJ1-3, with D uncertain. Trimming removed 3 bases from V and 3 bases from J, with 9 bases in between. Germline assignment: CDR1 MDHEN and CDR2 SYDVKM. CDR3 length equals 14 residues.

There are a few counts of this clonotype. CDR3 in amino acids: CASSSRTGGSYQETQYF. DNA for the CDR3: TGTGCCAGCAGCTCCAGGACAGGAGGTTCGTACCAAGAGACCCAGTACTTC. The rearrangement uses TRBV13 and TRBJ2-5; 7 positions match TRBD1. The CDR3 runs 17 residues. The V segment lost 4 bases and the J segment 0 bases; nucleotides outside the gene matches: 11. CDR1 is PRHDT, CDR2 FYEKMQ, per germline (reference sequence).

This clonotype came up a few times. Lacking the conserved final phenylalanine or tryptophan, this CDR3 likely reflects a read error. The V call is TRBV10-3, the J call TRBJ2-3; D is perhaps TRBD1 (6 bases). Trimming removed 4 bases from V and 3 bases from J, with 14 bases in between. CDR3 size: 15 residues. CDR1 and CDR2 from the germline V gene are ENHRY and SYGVKD. CDR3 sequence reads: CAISGVRGVTDTQYL. The CDR3 DNA reads TGTGCCATCAGTGGAGTCAGGGGTGTAACAGATACGCAGTATCTT.

CDR3 sequence: CASSPRTGGGLNTEAFF. DNA for the CDR3: TGTGCCAGCAGTCCGCGGACAGGGGGCGGACTGAACACTGAAGCTTTCTTT. The gene calls are TRBV28 and TRBJ1-1; the match to TRBD1 covers 11 bases. With 5 bases clipped from V and 0 bases from J, the junction kept 8 bases outside the gene matches. Per the germline V gene, CDR1 is MDHEN and CDR2 is SYDVKM. This CDR3 spans 17 amino acids.

This clonotype was counted a few times. This chain uses TRBV12-3 or TRBV12-4 with TRBJ2-7; TRBD1 is a possible D gene (5 bases). This CDR3 region has 14 residues. V was cut by 2 bases and J by 6 bases, with 14 bases left in between. CDR3 amino acids: CASSLRLQGSEQYF. The CDR3 region has the DNA TGTGCCAGCAGTTTAAGACTCCAGGGAAGCGAGCAGTACTTC.

This clonotype was counted once. The DNA for the CDR3 is TGTGCCACTGGGACTGCCACCTACGAGCAGTACTTC. It specifies CATGTATYEQYF. The rearrangement joins TRBV28 to TRBJ2-7, with D perhaps TRBD2 (6 bases). Deletions cut 10 bases from V and 2 bases from J, with 12 bases between. CDR3 length equals 12 residues. The V gene's germline CDR1 is MDHEN and CDR2 SYDVKM.

V and J are TRBV28 and TRBJ2-2; TRBD2 matches 12 bases. Germline lookup yields CDR1 MDHEN and CDR2 SYDVKM. J gave up 3 bases and V 3 bases, and 8 bases lay outside the gene matches. This CDR3 contains 18 residues. DNA for the CDR3: TGTGCCAGCAGTTTCCGGACTAGCGGGAAATACTACACCGGGGAGCTGTTTTTT. The encoded protein is CASSFRTSGKYYTGELFF.

This clonotype appeared many times. V is TRBV7-9 and J is TRBJ1-1; D unresolved. The germline CDR1 and CDR2 sequences are SEHNR and FQNEAQ (reference sequence). V was cut by 1 base and J by 7 bases, with 22 bases left in between. There are 17 residues in the CDR3. CDR3 sequence: CASSLGPPRQRLFEAFF. The CDR3 coding sequence is TGTGCCAGCAGCTTAGGGCCACCGCGGCAGAGGCTCTTTGAAGCTTTCTTT.

This clonotype appeared a few times. The chain recombines TRBV2 with TRBJ1-2; a weak D match, TRBD1 (6 bases). The CDR3 loop spans 13 amino acids. The germline CDR1 and CDR2 sequences are SNHLY and FYNNEI. Trimming shortened V by 5 bases and J by 6 bases, and 13 bases separated the two germline ends. CDR3 in DNA: TGTGCCAGCAGTCGTTTGACAGGTCATGGCTACACCTTC. It translates to CASSRLTGHGYTF.

This clonotype was recorded many times. The chain has TRBV5-5 and TRBJ2-1, with TRBD1 matching 8 bases. This CDR3 is 16 amino acids long. J was trimmed by 7 bases and V by 2 bases; bases with no gene match: 11. Germline assignment: CDR1 SGHKS and CDR2 YYEKEE (reference sequence). The chain's CDR3 is CASSLGLGQGTNEQFF. In DNA form, the CDR3 reads TGTGCCAGCAGCTTAGGTTTAGGACAGGGAACGAATGAGCAGTTCTTC.

This clonotype was counted ten times or more. J is TRBJ2-6 and V is TRBV12-3 or TRBV12-4, with TRBD1 matching 8 bases. The CDR3 covers 18 residues. Losses at the gene ends were 6 bases for V and 0 bases for J; bases not matched to a gene: 10. The CDR3 protein is CASSSGQGAFSGANVLTF. The CDR3 region has the DNA TGTGCCAGCAGCTCCGGACAGGGCGCCTTCTCTGGGGCCAACGTCCTGACTTTC.